The 16 T cell receptor beta chains below all came from one sample that was sequenced in a study of cytomegalovirus exposure and HLA in healthy donors. PCR involved 60 Vbeta and 13 Jbeta primers. Assay: immunoSEQ multiplex PCR; the TCRdb copy retains only in-frame clones and omits some. Of about 77,000 clones listed, around 84% are singletons. The specimen sequenced was PBMCs. Source of these receptors: a man in his forties in good health and CMV-seronegative.

This clone has just a few counts. V usage is TRBV7-2 and J usage is TRBJ2-1; 8 nucleotides agree with TRBD2. The CDR3 extends over 16 amino acids. Looked up from germline, CDR1 is SGHTA and CDR2 is FQGNSA. Germline trimming cut 2 bases from V and 5 bases from J; bases unmatched to any gene: 8. DNA for the CDR3: TGTGCCAGCAGCTTACCTCACCTAGCGGGTGACAATGAGCAGTTCTTC. It encodes CASSLPHLAGDNEQFF.

The genes are TRBV7-2 and TRBJ2-7; TRBD1 matches 7 bases. Germline lookup yields CDR1 SGHTA and CDR2 FQGNSA. This CDR3 has 15 residues. V was clipped by 3 bases and J by 0 bases; unmatched bases: 5. The CDR3 loop reads CASSFRTGLSYEQYF. As DNA, the CDR3 is TGTGCCAGCAGCTTCCGGACAGGCCTCTCCTACGAGCAGTACTTC.

This chain uses TRBV7-2 with TRBJ1-2, with TRBD1 matching over 9 bases. Germline CDR1 SGHTA, CDR2 FQGNSA. V was clipped by 1 base and J by 8 bases; unmatched bases: 5. This CDR3 region has 14 residues. The DNA for the CDR3 is TGTGCCAGCAGCTTAGGAACAGGGGGCGTGGGCTACACCTTC. It encodes CASSLGTGGVGYTF.

The rearrangement links TRBV15 to TRBJ2-1; TRBD2 matches at 7 bases. Losses at the gene ends were 5 bases for V and 8 bases for J; bases not matched to a gene: 12. From germline, CDR1 is LNHNV and CDR2 YYDKDF (reference sequence). The CDR3 has 15 residues. The CDR3: CATSPSGTRGHEQFF. Written as DNA, the CDR3 is TGTGCCACCAGCCCAAGCGGGACCCGCGGCCATGAGCAGTTCTTC.

This rearrangement joins TRBV6-6 to TRBJ1-2, with TRBD1 identical over 7 bases. The CDR3 sequence is 13 residues long. With 6 bases clipped from V and 7 bases from J, the junction kept 8 bases outside the gene matches. Per the germline V gene, CDR1 is MNHNY and CDR2 is SVGAGI (reference sequence). The CDR3 nucleotides are TGTGCCAGCAGCCTGGCGGCAGGGGGTGGCTACACCTTC. It codes for CASSLAAGGGYTF.

This clone turned up a few times. V and J are TRBV4-2 and TRBJ2-1, with D possibly being TRBD2 (6 bases). Deletions cut 0 bases from V and 9 bases from J, with 15 bases between. The CDR3 spans 15 residues. The V gene's germline CDR1 is LGHNA and CDR2 YNFKEQ. The DNA of the CDR3 is TGTGCCAGCAGCCAAGATGAACTAGCTAATGGTGAGCAGTTCTTC. Residues: CASSQDELANGEQFF.

The V call is TRBV28, the J call TRBJ2-6; the D gene is possibly TRBD1 (5 bases). In germline, CDR1 is MDHEN, CDR2 SYDVKM. V was trimmed by 5 bases and J by 2 bases, leaving 10 bases between them. The CDR3 has 15 residues. This CDR3 reads CASSPQGTGANVLTF. The CDR3 DNA reads TGTGCCAGCAGTCCCCAGGGAACTGGGGCCAACGTCCTGACTTTC. Using reference TRBV28 and TRBJ2-6 for the parts outside the CDR3, the full variable domain is DVKVTQSSRYLVKRTGEKVFLECVQDMDHENMFWYRQDPGLGLRLIYFSYDVKMKEKGDIPEGYSVSREKKERFSLILESASTNQTSMYLCASSPQGTGANVLTFGAGSRLTVL.

The chain is built from TRBV7-2 and TRBJ2-2; the D gene is possibly TRBD2 (5 bases). CDR3 length: 15 amino acids. V shed 5 bases and J shed 4 bases, with 14 bases lying between them. The V gene's germline CDR1 is SGHTA and CDR2 FQGNSA. The DNA for the CDR3 is TGTGCCAGCAGCCCGGAAGGAGCGGCCACCGGGGAGCTGTTTTTT. Its protein product is CASSPEGAATGELFF.

This clone appeared a single time. This chain uses TRBV19 with TRBJ2-5, with 9 bases fitting TRBD2. The J segment lost 5 bases and the V segment lost 6 bases, leaving 7 bases of the junction unmatched. CDR1 LNHDA and CDR2 SQIVND come from the germline V gene (reference sequence). The CDR3 loop spans 14 amino acids. CDR3 DNA sequence: TGTGCCAGTAGGCGGACTAGCGCGGGGGAGACCCAGTACTTC. The encoded protein is CASRRTSAGETQYF.

The gene calls are TRBV11-1 and TRBJ2-2, with a possible D match to TRBD2 (5 bases). V shed 2 bases and J shed 4 bases, with 8 bases lying between them. The CDR3 consists of 14 residues. Germline V gene sequence: CDR1 SGHAT, CDR2 FQDESV (reference sequence). The CDR3 DNA sequence: TGTGCCAGCAGCTTATTAGCGAGCACCGGGGAGCTGTTTTTT. The encoded protein is CASSLLASTGELFF.

The CDR3 DNA sequence: TGTGCCAGCAGCTTATTAGGGGGAGGGGCGTCAAATGAGCAGTTCTTC. Translating it yields CASSLLGGGASNEQFF. This chain joins TRBV7-9 and TRBJ2-1, with a tentative D call TRBD2 (7 bases). This CDR3 is built from 16 residues. V lost 2 bases and J lost 7, with 18 bases in between. CDR1 is SEHNR, CDR2 FQNEAQ, per germline (reference sequence).

The chain's CDR3 is CASSLTTLAEYGYTF. CDR3 nucleotide sequence: TGTGCCAGCAGTTTAACAACCCTTGCCGAATATGGCTACACCTTC. This chain links TRBV28 with TRBJ1-2; D is unclear. CDR1 and CDR2 (germline): MDHEN, SYDVKM. The CDR3 contains 15 residues. V was pared by 2 bases and J by 5 bases, with 15 bases between.

This clone was seen a few times. The chain combines TRBV6-1 with TRBJ2-7; 7 nucleotides agree with TRBD1. With 7 bases clipped from V and 3 bases from J, the junction kept 12 bases outside the gene matches. CDR1 is MNHNS, CDR2 SASEGT, per germline. The CDR3 loop spans 15 amino acids. This CDR3 is CASTSRGGVLYEQYF. Here the CDR3 DNA reads TGTGCCAGCACTTCACGAGGGGGCGTGCTCTACGAGCAGTACTTC.

V usage is TRBV5-4 and J usage is TRBJ2-7; 8 nucleotides line up with TRBD2. The V gene end was trimmed by 0 bases and the J gene end by 6 bases; junction bases not matched to a gene: 8. This CDR3 comprises 15 residues. Germline values: CDR1 SGHNT, CDR2 YYREEE (reference sequence). In nucleotides, the CDR3 is TGTGCCAGCAGCTTGGCCCCGGGAGGGCCAAGCGAGCAGTACTTC. This encodes CASSLAPGGPSEQYF.

The genes are TRBV27 and TRBJ1-5, with 10 bases identical to TRBD1. V lost 6 bases to trimming and J lost 15 bases; unmatched junction nucleotides: 11. The length of the CDR3 is 13 residues. Germline V gives CDR1 MNHEY, CDR2 SMNVEV (reference sequence). The chain's CDR3 is CASSPGTGAPRHF. CDR3 bases: TGTGCCAGCAGCCCCGGGACAGGGGCTCCTCGGCATTTT.

The gene calls are TRBV18 and TRBJ2-1, with TRBD2 matching 13 bases. Germline trimming cut 3 bases from V and 13 bases from J; bases unmatched to any gene: 12. CDR1 and CDR2 from the germline V gene are KGHSH and LQKENI. This CDR3 has 16 residues. CDR3 residues: CASSPLAPTSGRFQFF. CDR3 coding DNA: TGTGCCAGCTCACCCTTAGCGCCGACTAGCGGGAGGTTCCAGTTCTTC.